The present entry profiles one TCR beta chain with its context. What it recognizes is unknown. From germline, CDR1 is SGHRS and CDR2 YFSETQ. V dropped 2 bases and J dropped 9; count of bases not matched to a gene: 4. This CDR3 region has 13 residues. TCR beta cDNA libraries included unique molecular identifiers. MiXCR, run by TCRdb on the PCR reads, gives a single entry per CDR3 protein. Of about 260,000 distinct CDR3 sequences in the sample, 30% to 45% were seen once. The sample belongs to a study of post-analysis software for immune sequencing data. General study results and limits: Co-batched samples clustered tightly together by F measure. Five TRBV segments, including TRBV5-6, TRBV5-1 and TRBV20-1, were more frequent in patients than controls.

This chain links TRBV5-1 with TRBJ2-4, with 8 bases lining up with TRBD1. This clonotype was sampled from a girl aged 10-17 years with multiple sclerosis. The sample was blood. CDR3 sequence (DNA): TGCGCCAGCAGCTTCGGACAGGGCGGCATTCAGTACTTC. Protein product: CASSFGQGGIQYF.